The subject of this entry is one TCR beta chain. Its cognate antigen is unknown. This sample is drawn from a study of T cell responses to AZD1222 COVID-19 vaccine. Study-level background: Pooled samples include second doses given at about 4 or 12 weeks. Study results and limitations: The reported proportion of spike-specific TCRs targeting unmutated variant regions was nearly half. Only a handful of AZD1222 recipients were seropositive at baseline. Two doses of AZD1222 preceded a rise in Spike-specific TCR breadth and depth.

Libraries were prepared by immunoSEQ multiplex PCR; TCRdb keeps only in-frame clonotypes and omits some of them. Of 120,000 or so clones listed, around 91% are singletons. V lost 4 bases to trimming and J lost 0 bases, with 4 bases between them. The CDR3 runs to 14 residues. Germline values: CDR1 SGHDN, CDR2 FVKESK. This sequence originates from an adult in good health. Sequencing used peripheral blood, obtained on day 0 of AZD1222 vaccination. This chain links TRBV14 with TRBJ2-6; D uncertain. The CDR3 coding sequence is TGTGCCAGCAGCCGGAGCTCTGGGGCCAACGTCCTGACTTTC. Translation gives CASSRSSGANVLTF.